A selection of T cell receptor beta chains follows, all from one sample in a study of blood T cells in healthy people across ages. Each CDR3 protein gets one entry after TCRdb re-called the 5' RACE reads with MiXCR. The profile shows around 1,800,000 distinct CDR3 sequences, approximately 39% of them singletons. Sequenced input: blood. These receptors were taken from a human donor in good health. CDR3s include the opening cysteine and the closing phenylalanine or tryptophan. Fields, in order: D gene, V gene, J gene, clone size, CDR3 DNA, CDR3 protein. D genes are given only for firm matches. Clone size appears in some rows only: once, few, many, or a class for an expanded clone.

NA	TRBV12-3/TRBV12-4	TRBJ2-1	few	TGTGCCAGCAGCACGGGACAAGGCAATGAGCAGTTCTTC	CASSTGQGNEQFF
TRBD1	TRBV7-2	TRBJ2-3	few	TGTGCCAGCAGCTTAGGGACAGGGTTTAGCACAGATACGCAGTATTTT	CASSLGTGFSTDTQYF
NA	TRBV7-2	TRBJ2-3	NA	TGTGCCAGCAGCTTACAGAGTAGGGATACGCAGTATTTT	CASSLQSRDTQYF
NA	TRBV7-2	TRBJ2-7	NA	TGTGCCAGCAGCTTAGAGGACCGATCGACCTACGAGCAGTACTTC	CASSLEDRSTYEQYF
TRBD2	TRBV2	TRBJ2-7	NA	TGTGCCAGCAGTGAAGGGTCCCGGACTAGCGGGGCCGATTCGGGGGAGCAGTACTTC	CASSEGSRTSGADSGEQYF
NA	TRBV12-3/TRBV12-4	TRBJ2-7	few	TGTGCCAGCAACCTTAACTCCTACGAGCAGTACTTC	CASNLNSYEQYF
NA	TRBV20-1	TRBJ1-2	once	TGCAGTGCAATAGACAGGTCCCACTATGGCTACACCTTC	CSAIDRSHYGYTF
NA	TRBV29-1	TRBJ1-2	NA	TGCAGCGTTCGTGGCCAGGGTTCAAGTGGCTACACCTTC	CSVRGQGSSGYTF
NA	TRBV12-3/TRBV12-4	TRBJ2-2	NA	TGTGCCAGTAGTTTATTACGAGTTTTTCAGAACACCGGGGAGCTGTTTTTT	CASSLLRVFQNTGELFF
TRBD1	TRBV7-6	TRBJ1-2	few	TGTGCCAGCAGCTCGCCAGGGGGCCCCCCTAGCGGCTACACCTTC	CASSSPGGPPSGYTF
TRBD1	TRBV27	TRBJ1-1	NA	TGTGCCAGCAGTCTTATACAGGGGACTGAAGCTTTCTTT	CASSLIQGTEAFF
NA	TRBV29-1	TRBJ2-3	few	TGCAGCGTTGAAGCTCGCCGGGACGGAGATACGCAGTATTTT	CSVEARRDGDTQYF
TRBD2	TRBV27	TRBJ2-1	NA	TGTGCCAGCAGCCCGCTCTGGGAGCGGGGGGGCCTCAATGAGCAGTTCTTC	CASSPLWERGGLNEQFF
TRBD1	TRBV6-1	TRBJ1-2	NA	TGTGCCGGCAGTCCCCGGGACAGGGATGGCTACACCTTC	CAGSPRDRDGYTF
NA	TRBV12-3/TRBV12-4	TRBJ1-1	NA	TGTGCCAGTACCAATTACGCTGAAGCTTTCTTT	CASTNYAEAFF
NA	TRBV20-1	TRBJ2-7	NA	TGCAGTGCTTACTCGGGGGATACCTACGAGCAGTACTTC	CSAYSGDTYEQYF
TRBD1	TRBV20-1	TRBJ1-2	NA	TGCAGTGCCTCTCCAACAGGGGATAATGGCTACACCTTC	CSASPTGDNGYTF
NA	TRBV5-1	TRBJ2-3	few	TGCGCCAGCAGCTTGGCCGTTTTGACGGAGGGGCAGTATTTT	CASSLAVLTEGQYF
NA	TRBV29-1	TRBJ2-3	few	TGCAGCGTCGACCCGTGGAGGGGCACAGATACGCAGTATTTT	CSVDPWRGTDTQYF
TRBD1	TRBV2	TRBJ2-3	NA	TGTGCCAGCAGCGGTAGCGACAGGGTCGTCGCAGATACGCAGTATTTT	CASSGSDRVVADTQYF
NA	TRBV2	TRBJ2-7	NA	TGTGTCAGCAATAAGCATCCGACCTACGAGCAGTACTTC	CVSNKHPTYEQYF
NA	TRBV4-2	TRBJ2-7	NA	TGTGCCAGCAGCCCGGGACTCATCTACGAGCAGTACTTC	CASSPGLIYEQYF
NA	TRBV10-3	TRBJ2-7	NA	TGTGCCATCAGTGATGGTCGGAGGTCCTACGAGCAGTACTTC	CAISDGRRSYEQYF
NA	TRBV20-1	TRBJ1-5	few	TGCAGTGCCATAGTGTGGAGCGGCGGACAAAATCAGCCCCAGCATTTT	CSAIVWSGGQNQPQHF
TRBD1	TRBV5-1	TRBJ2-1	NA	TGCGCCAGCAGCCTCGAGACAGGGGTCGTCTCTCTCAAATCCTACAATGAGCAGTTCTTC	CASSLETGVVSLKSYNEQFF
NA	TRBV25-1	TRBJ2-2	NA	TGTGCCAGCAGTGAATATGGGTCGGCGGAGCTGTTTTTT	CASSEYGSAELFF
TRBD1	TRBV6-2/TRBV6-3	TRBJ2-7	NA	TGTGCCAGCAGTGAGACAGGGGAGCCCTACGAGCAGTACTTC	CASSETGEPYEQYF
NA	TRBV27	TRBJ2-7	few	TGTGCCAGCAGTGCGACAGGCGGCGAGCAGTACTTC	CASSATGGEQYF
NA	TRBV20-1	TRBJ2-5	NA	TGCAGTGCTAGAGAGCCACAGGTTCAAGAGACCCAGTACTTC	CSAREPQVQETQYF
NA	TRBV12-3/TRBV12-4	TRBJ2-1	few	TGTGCCAGCAGTCCCTACCGGACAGAGAGCTCCTACAATGAGCAGTTCTTC	CASSPYRTESSYNEQFF
TRBD1	TRBV20-1	TRBJ2-7	many	TGCAGTGCTCATCAAAGTAGGGGGACAGGGGATTACGAGCAGTACTTC	CSAHQSRGTGDYEQYF
NA	TRBV12-3/TRBV12-4	TRBJ1-1	once	TGTGCCAGCAGAGAGACTCGACAGGATGAAGCTTTCTTT	CASRETRQDEAFF
TRBD1	TRBV29-1	TRBJ1-2	NA	TGCAGCGTCCCCCCGGGACAGGGCCTCTATGGCTACACCTTC	CSVPPGQGLYGYTF
TRBD2	TRBV7-2	TRBJ2-1	NA	TGTGCCAGCAGGAGAGGGCGGGGGGGCCTTAATGAGCAGTTCTTC	CASRRGRGGLNEQFF
TRBD1	TRBV7-2	TRBJ1-5	NA	TGTGCCAGCAGCTTAACGTCTACAGGGGATCAGCCCCAGCATTTT	CASSLTSTGDQPQHF
NA	TRBV7-2	TRBJ1-4	few	TGTGCCAGCAGCGTCGTGGTAGGGGTTGATGAAAAACTGTTTTTT	CASSVVVGVDEKLFF
NA	TRBV11-3	TRBJ2-5	NA	TGTGCCAGCAGCCGCCGGACGGACCAAGAGACCCAGTACTTC	CASSRRTDQETQYF
TRBD2	TRBV20-1	TRBJ2-1	few	TGCAGTGCTAGATGGGGGCTAGCGGGGGGGTATCTTGAGCAGTTCTTC	CSARWGLAGGYLEQFF
NA	TRBV7-3	TRBJ2-4	NA	TGTGCCAGCAGCTTAGGGGCGGGGCGGCAGTACTTC	CASSLGAGRQYF
NA	TRBV20-1	TRBJ2-7	NA	TGCAGTGCTGGGGGGGGCAGGTTCTACGAGCAGTACTTC	CSAGGGRFYEQYF
NA	TRBV29-1	TRBJ1-4	NA	TGCAGCGTTGAAGTGTCGAGTGCAGCTAATGAAAAACTGTTTTTT	CSVEVSSAANEKLFF
TRBD2	TRBV3-1	TRBJ2-3	NA	TGTGCCAGCATTAAGAGCAGCGGGGGGGCACCAGATACGCAGTATTTT	CASIKSSGGAPDTQYF
TRBD1	TRBV7-2	TRBJ1-2	few	TGTGCCAGCAGCTTTACGAGACAGGGGGGAGGCTACACCTTC	CASSFTRQGGGYTF
TRBD1	TRBV6-2/TRBV6-3	TRBJ2-5	NA	TGTGCCAGCAGTTACTCGTACAGGGGACCTCAAGAGACCCAGTACTTC	CASSYSYRGPQETQYF
NA	TRBV6-2/TRBV6-3	TRBJ1-5	NA	TGTGCCAGCAGGGGCAGGGAGAGCAATCAGCCCCAGCATTTT	CASRGRESNQPQHF
TRBD2	TRBV3-1	TRBJ2-1	few	TGTGCCAGCAGCCAAGCGTCGGGCGGGGGGGCCGGTAAGCAGTTCTTC	CASSQASGGGAGKQFF
NA	TRBV27	TRBJ2-5	NA	TGTGCCGGCAGCCATCCAGGGGGGGAGACCCAGTACTTC	CAGSHPGGETQYF
TRBD1	TRBV5-1	TRBJ1-2	NA	TGCGCCAGCAGCTACCGGACAGGGGACGGTGGCTACACCTTC	CASSYRTGDGGYTF
NA	TRBV3-1	TRBJ1-6	NA	TGTGCCAGCAGCCAAGAGTTAGCGTCAAATTCACCCCTCCACTTT	CASSQELASNSPLHF
NA	TRBV12-3/TRBV12-4	TRBJ1-2	few	TGTGCCAGCAGACCGGGGAGAGGGTATGGCTACACCTTC	CASRPGRGYGYTF
TRBD2	TRBV4-1	TRBJ2-4	NA	TGCGCCAGCAGCCAAGAACTGGCGGGGGGGCTCAGCATTCAGTACTTC	CASSQELAGGLSIQYF
TRBD2	TRBV11-2	TRBJ2-5	NA	TGTGCCAGCACCTCAGCGGGGAGTGAGACCCAGTACTTC	CASTSAGSETQYF
TRBD1	TRBV29-1	TRBJ2-5	NA	TGCAGCGGGATGGGGACAGGGGGAGGTGAGCAGTACTTC	CSGMGTGGGEQYF
TRBD2	TRBV7-8	TRBJ2-5	few	TGTGCCAGCAGCTTAAGACTAGCGGGGATAGAGCAGTACTTC	CASSLRLAGIEQYF